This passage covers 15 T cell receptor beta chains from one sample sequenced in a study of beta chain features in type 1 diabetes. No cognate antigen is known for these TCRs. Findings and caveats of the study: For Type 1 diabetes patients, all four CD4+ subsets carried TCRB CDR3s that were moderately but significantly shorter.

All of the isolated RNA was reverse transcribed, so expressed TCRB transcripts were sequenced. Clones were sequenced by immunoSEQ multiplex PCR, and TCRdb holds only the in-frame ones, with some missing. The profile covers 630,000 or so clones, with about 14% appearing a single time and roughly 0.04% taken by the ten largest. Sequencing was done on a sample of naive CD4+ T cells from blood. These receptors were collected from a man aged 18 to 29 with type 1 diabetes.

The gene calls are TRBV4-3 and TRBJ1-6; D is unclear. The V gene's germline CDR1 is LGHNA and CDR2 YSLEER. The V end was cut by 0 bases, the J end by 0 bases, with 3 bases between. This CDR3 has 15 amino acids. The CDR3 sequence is CASSQDSSYNSPLHF. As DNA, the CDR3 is TGCGCCAGCAGCCAAGATAGCTCCTATAATTCACCCCTCCACTTT.

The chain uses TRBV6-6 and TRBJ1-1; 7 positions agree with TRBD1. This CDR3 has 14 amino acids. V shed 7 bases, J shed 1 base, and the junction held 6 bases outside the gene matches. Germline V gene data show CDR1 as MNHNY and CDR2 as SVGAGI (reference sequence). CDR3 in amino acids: CASKADRPNTEAFF. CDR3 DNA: TGTGCCAGCAAGGCGGACAGGCCGAACACTGAAGCTTTCTTT.

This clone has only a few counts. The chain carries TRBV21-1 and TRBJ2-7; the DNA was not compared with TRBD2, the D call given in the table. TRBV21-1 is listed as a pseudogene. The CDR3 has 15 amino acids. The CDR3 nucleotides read TGTGCCAGCAGCAAGGTGGTAGCGGGGACCTACGAGCAGTACTTC. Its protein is CASSKVVAGTYEQYF.

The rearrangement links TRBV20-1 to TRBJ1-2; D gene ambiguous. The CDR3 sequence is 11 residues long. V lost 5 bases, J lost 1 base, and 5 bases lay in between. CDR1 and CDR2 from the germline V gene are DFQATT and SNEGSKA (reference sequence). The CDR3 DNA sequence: TGCAGTGCTTATATTAACTATGGCTACACCTTC. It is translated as CSAYINYGYTF.

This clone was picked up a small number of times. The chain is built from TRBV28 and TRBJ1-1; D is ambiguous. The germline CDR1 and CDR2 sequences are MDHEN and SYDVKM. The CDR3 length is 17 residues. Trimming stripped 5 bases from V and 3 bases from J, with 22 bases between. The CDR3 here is CASSPSEGVFVDTEAFF. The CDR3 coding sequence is TGTGCCAGCAGTCCCTCGGAAGGAGTATTTGTAGACACTGAAGCTTTCTTT.

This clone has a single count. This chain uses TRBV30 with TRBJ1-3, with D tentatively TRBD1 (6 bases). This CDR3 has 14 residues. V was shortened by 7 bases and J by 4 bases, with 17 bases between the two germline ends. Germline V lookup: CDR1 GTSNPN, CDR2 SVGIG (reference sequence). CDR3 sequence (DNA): TGTGCCTCCCAAGGGACAAGGCTCGGAAACACCATATATTTT. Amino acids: CASQGTRLGNTIYF. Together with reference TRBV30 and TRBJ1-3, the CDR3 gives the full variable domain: SQTIHQWPATLVQPVGSPLSLECTVEGTSNPNLYWYRQAAGRGLQLLFYSVGIGQISSEVPQNLSASRPQDRQFILSSKKLLLSDSGFYLCASQGTRLGNTIYFGEGSWLTVV.

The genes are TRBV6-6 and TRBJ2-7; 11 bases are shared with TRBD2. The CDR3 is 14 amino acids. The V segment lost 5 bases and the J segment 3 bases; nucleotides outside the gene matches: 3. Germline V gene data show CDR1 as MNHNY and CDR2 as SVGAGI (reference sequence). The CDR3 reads CASSQLAGDYEQYF. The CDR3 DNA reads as TGTGCCAGCAGTCAACTAGCGGGAGACTACGAGCAGTACTTC.

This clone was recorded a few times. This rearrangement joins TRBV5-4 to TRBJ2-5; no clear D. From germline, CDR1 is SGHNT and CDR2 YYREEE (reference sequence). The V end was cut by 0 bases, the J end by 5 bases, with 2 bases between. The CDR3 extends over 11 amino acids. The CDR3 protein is CASSLAETQYF. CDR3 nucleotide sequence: TGTGCCAGCAGCTTGGCCGAGACCCAGTACTTC.

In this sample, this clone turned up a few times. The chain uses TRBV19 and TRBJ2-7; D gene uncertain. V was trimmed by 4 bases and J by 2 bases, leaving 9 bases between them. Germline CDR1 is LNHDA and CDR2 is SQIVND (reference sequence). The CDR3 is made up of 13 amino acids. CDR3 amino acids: CASSTRLAYEQYF. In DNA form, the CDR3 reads TGTGCCAGTAGTACCCGACTGGCCTACGAGCAGTACTTC.

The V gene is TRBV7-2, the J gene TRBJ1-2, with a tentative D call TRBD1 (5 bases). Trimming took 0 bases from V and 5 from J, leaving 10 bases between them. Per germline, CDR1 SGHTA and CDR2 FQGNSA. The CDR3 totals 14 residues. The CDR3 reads CASSLAVGVYGYTF. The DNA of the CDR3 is TGTGCCAGCAGCTTAGCGGTGGGGGTTTATGGCTACACCTTC.

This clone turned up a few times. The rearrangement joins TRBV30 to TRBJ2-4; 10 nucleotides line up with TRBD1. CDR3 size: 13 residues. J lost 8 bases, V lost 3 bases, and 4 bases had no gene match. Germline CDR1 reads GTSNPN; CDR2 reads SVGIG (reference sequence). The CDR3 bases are TGTGCCTGGAGCGACGGACAGGGGGACATTCAGTACTTC. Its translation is CAWSDGQGDIQYF.

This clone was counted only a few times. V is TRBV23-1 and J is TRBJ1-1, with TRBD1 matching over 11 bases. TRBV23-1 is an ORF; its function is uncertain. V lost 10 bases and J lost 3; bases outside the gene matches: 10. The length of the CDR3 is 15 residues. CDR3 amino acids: CANLGQGAKDTEAFF. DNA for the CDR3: TGCGCCAACCTAGGACAGGGGGCGAAGGACACTGAAGCTTTCTTT.

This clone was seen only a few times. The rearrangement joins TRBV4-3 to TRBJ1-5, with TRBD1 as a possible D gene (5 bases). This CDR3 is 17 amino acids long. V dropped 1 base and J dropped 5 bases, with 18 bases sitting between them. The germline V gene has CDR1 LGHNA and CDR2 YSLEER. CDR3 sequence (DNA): TGCGCCAGCAGCCAAGGATTCGACAGTCCTGTAGATCAGCCCCAGCATTTT. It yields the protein CASSQGFDSPVDQPQHF.

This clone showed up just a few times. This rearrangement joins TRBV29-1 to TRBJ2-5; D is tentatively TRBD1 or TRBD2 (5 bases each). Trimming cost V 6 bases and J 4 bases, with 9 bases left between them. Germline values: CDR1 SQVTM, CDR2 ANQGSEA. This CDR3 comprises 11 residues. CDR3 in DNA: TGCAGCGTGAGGGGCCTAGAGACCCAGTACTTC. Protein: CSVRGLETQYF.

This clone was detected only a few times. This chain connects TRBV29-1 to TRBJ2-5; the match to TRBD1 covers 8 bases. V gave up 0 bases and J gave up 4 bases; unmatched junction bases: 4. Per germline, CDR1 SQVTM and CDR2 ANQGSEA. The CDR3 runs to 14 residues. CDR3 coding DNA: TGCAGCGTTGAAGACAGGGGGCCGCTAGAGACCCAGTACTTC. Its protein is CSVEDRGPLETQYF.